This T cell receptor beta chain was found in a study of Ad26.COV2.S vaccination and SARS-CoV-2 variants. The wider study: Ad26.COV2.S, an intramuscular injection, was given once or twice 56 days apart.

Specified treatment: about 20 received Ad26.COV2.S at low or high dose, single or two shots; several received placebo; per-sample allocation not given. Repertoires come from day 63 after the first vaccine or placebo injection. In Boston, an adult donor aged 18-55 years took part. This vaccine is an Ad26 vector that expresses the Wuhan-strain SARS-CoV-2 spike. V shed 5 bases, J shed 7 bases, and the junction held 5 bases outside the gene matches. Germline V CDR1 and CDR2: MGHRA, YSYEKL. This CDR3 contains 13 residues. Profiled with immunoSEQ multiplex PCR; TCRdb holds only in-frame clones, not every one. The sample shows more than 400,000 clones, roughly 90% of them seen only once. In its sample, this clone was seen once. The antigen is not known. Whole-study findings and limits: Non-spike TCR breadth did not differ much between vaccine and placebo recipients.

The sequencing used peripheral blood, collected in a trial of Ad26.COV2.S vaccine versus placebo. The receptor was derived from a person between 18 and 65 years old who received the Ad26.COV2.S COVID-19 vaccine or a placebo. V is TRBV4-1 and J is TRBJ2-1; 7 bases match TRBD1. The CDR3 DNA follows: TGCGCCAGCAGCTGGACAGGCCCTAATGAGCAGTTCTTC. Its translation is CASSWTGPNEQFF.